This TCR beta chain was obtained from a study of T-cell memory formation after mild COVID-19. The authors produced TCR alpha and TCR beta cDNA libraries with sample barcodes and UMIs by 5'RACE using constant-segment primers. TCRdb used MiXCR to reprocess the 5' RACE reads, holding one entry per CDR3 protein. The data contain 550,000 to 700,000 distinct CDR3 sequences, around 16% of them seen just once; the ten biggest clones take up less than 10%. About this clonotype: Its antigen is not identified.

Looked up from germline, CDR1 is SEHNR and CDR2 is FQNEAQ (reference sequence). The CDR3 has 16 amino acids. After removal of 4 bases from V and 7 bases from J, the junction contained 10 bases not matched to a gene. Notes on the study in general: CD4+ contracting clones were mainly CM and EM; CD8+ ones, EMRA. Pre-infection memory showed some responding clones, and this suggested that cross-reactive memory joined. Unconfirmed was the SARS-CoV-2 specificity of second-wave clones that peaked on day 37.

The clonotype comes from an adult woman who had mild COVID-19 (a few samples of this study predate the infection). Cell type and time point are not known. This chain links TRBV7-9 with TRBJ2-1, with 10 bases matching TRBD2. The sequencing input was PBMCs or a T cell subset sorted from them (not recorded which). The CDR3 DNA is TGTGCCAGCAGCTCCAAAGCGGGAGGGCCAGGTAATGAGCAGTTCTTC. Its protein is CASSSKAGGPGNEQFF.